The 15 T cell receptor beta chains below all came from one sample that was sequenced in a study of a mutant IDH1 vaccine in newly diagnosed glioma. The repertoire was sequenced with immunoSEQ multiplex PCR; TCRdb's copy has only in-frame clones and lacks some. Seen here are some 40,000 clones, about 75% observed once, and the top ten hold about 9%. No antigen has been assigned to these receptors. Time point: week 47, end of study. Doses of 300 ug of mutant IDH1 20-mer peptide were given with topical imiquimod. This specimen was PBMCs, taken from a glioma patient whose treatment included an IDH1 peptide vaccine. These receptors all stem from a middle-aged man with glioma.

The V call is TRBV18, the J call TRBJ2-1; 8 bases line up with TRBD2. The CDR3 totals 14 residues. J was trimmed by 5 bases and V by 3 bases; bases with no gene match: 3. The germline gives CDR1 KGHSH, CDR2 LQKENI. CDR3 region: CASSPGLADNEQFF. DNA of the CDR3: TGTGCCAGCTCACCCGGACTAGCCGACAATGAGCAGTTCTTC.

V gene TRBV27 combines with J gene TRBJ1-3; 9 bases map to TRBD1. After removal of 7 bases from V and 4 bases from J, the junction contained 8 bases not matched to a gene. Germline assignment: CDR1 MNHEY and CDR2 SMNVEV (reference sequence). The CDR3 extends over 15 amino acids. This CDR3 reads CASKGTGMTGNTIYF. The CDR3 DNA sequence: TGTGCCAGCAAGGGGACAGGGATGACGGGAAACACCATATATTTT.

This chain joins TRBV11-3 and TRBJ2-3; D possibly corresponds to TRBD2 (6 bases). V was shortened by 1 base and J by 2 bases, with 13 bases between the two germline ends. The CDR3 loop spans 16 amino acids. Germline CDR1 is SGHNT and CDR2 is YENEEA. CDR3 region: CASSLGKLGLTDTQYF. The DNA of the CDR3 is TGTGCCAGCAGCTTAGGAAAATTGGGACTCACAGATACGCAGTATTTT.

In DNA, the CDR3 is TGTGCCAGCAGTCCAGGGTTGGCAGATACGCAGTATTTT. Amino acids: CASSPGLADTQYF. The rearrangement uses TRBV6-6 and TRBJ2-3; weak D call: TRBD1 (5 bases). Trimming shortened V by 5 bases and J by 4 bases, and 10 bases separated the two germline ends. The CDR3 has 13 amino acids. Germline loops: CDR1 MNHNY, CDR2 SVGAGI (reference sequence).

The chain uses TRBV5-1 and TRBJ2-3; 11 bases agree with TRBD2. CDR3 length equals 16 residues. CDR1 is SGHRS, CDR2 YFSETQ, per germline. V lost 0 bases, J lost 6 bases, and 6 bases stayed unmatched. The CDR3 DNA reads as TGCGCCAGCAGCTTGGGGACTAGCGGGCAATGGGATACGCAGTATTTT. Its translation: CASSLGTSGQWDTQYF.

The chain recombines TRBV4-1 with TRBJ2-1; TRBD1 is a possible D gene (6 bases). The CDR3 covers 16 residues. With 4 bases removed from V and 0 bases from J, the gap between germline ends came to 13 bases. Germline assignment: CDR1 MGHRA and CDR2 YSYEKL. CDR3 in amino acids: CASSLGQTFSYNEQFF. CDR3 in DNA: TGCGCCAGCAGCCTCGGACAGACCTTCTCCTACAATGAGCAGTTCTTC.

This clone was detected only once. In DNA form, the CDR3 reads TGTGCCAGCAGCTTAAGGGGGGCTGGTGAAGCTTTCTTT. Translated, it gives CASSLRGAGEAFF. The V call is TRBV7-2, the J call TRBJ1-1, with a tentative D call TRBD1 (6 bases). CDR3 size: 13 residues. Trimming pared 2 bases from V and 7 bases from J, leaving 11 bases between. The germline V gene encodes CDR1 SGHTA and CDR2 FQGNSA.

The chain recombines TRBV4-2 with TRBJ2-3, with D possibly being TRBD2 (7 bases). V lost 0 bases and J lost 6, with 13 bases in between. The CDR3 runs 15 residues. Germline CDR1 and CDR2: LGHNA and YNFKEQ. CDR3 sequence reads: CASSQEGGAGDTQYF. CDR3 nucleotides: TGTGCCAGCAGCCAAGAAGGGGGGGCAGGGGATACGCAGTATTTT.

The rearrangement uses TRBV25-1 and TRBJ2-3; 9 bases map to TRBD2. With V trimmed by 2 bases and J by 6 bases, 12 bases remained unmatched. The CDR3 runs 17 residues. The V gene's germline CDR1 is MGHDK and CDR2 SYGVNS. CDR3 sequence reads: CASSEREGAGGEDTQYF. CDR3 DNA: TGTGCCAGCAGTGAACGTGAAGGCGCGGGGGGGGAGGATACGCAGTATTTT.

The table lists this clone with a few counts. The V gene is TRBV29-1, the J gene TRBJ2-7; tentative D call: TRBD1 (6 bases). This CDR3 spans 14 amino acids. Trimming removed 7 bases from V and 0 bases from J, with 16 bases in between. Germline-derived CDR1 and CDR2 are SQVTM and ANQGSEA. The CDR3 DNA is TGCAGCGCCCGAACATCGACAGGCTCCTACGAGCAGTACTTC. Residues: CSARTSTGSYEQYF.

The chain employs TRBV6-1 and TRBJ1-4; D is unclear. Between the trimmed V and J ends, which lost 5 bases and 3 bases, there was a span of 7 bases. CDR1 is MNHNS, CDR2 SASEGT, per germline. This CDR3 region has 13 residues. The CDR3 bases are TGTGCCAGCAGTCCGCTCCCTAATGAAAAACTGTTTTTT. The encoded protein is CASSPLPNEKLFF.

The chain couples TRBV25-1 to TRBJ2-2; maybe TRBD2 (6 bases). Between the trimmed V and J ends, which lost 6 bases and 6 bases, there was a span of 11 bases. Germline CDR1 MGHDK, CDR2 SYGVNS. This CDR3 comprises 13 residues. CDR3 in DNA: TGTGCCAGCAGCTTTGGGGGGTCCGGGGAGCTGTTTTTT. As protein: CASSFGGSGELFF.

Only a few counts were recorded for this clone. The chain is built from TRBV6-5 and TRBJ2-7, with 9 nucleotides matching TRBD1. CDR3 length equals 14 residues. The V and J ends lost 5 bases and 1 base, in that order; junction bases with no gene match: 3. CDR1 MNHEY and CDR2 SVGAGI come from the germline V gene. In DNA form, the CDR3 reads TGTGCCAGCAGTCCAGACAGGGGGTCCTACGAGCAGTACTTC. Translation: CASSPDRGSYEQYF.

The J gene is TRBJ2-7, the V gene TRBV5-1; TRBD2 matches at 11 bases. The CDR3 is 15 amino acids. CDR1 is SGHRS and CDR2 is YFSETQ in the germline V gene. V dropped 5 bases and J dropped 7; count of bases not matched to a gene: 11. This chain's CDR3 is CASSFLGTSGNEQYF. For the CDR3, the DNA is TGCGCCAGCAGTTTTCTCGGGACTAGCGGAAATGAGCAGTACTTC.

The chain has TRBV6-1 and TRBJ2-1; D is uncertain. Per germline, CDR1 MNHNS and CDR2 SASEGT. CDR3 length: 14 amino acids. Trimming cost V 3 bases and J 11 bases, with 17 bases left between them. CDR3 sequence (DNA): TGTGCCAGCAGTGAGGCGGCAGTAGGTCTGAAGCAGTTCTTC. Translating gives CASSEAAVGLKQFF.